A selection of T cell receptor beta chains follows, all from one sample in a study of T cell responses to AZD1222 COVID-19 vaccine. Clones were sequenced by immunoSEQ multiplex PCR, and TCRdb holds only the in-frame ones, with some missing. The sample carries roughly 130,000 clones, 91% recorded once. Material: peripheral blood, obtained on day 0 of AZD1222 vaccination. The receptors here all came from an adult in good health. Each CDR3 is given with its conserved first and last residue. Fields, in order: J gene, clone size, D gene, V gene, CDR3 protein, CDR3 DNA. D genes are given only for firm matches. Size is omitted from some rows. Given values are once, few, many or a class for expanded clones.

TRBJ2-7,-,-,TRBV6-5,CASSYLTDSYEQYF,TGTGCCAGCAGTTATCTGACGGACTCCTACGAGCAGTACTTC
TRBJ2-7,-,TRBD1,TRBV5-4,CASSFRQGAREQYF,TGTGCCAGCAGCTTTCGACAGGGGGCCAGAGAGCAGTACTTC
TRBJ1-1,-,-,TRBV5-4,CASSLKGMNTEAFF,TGTGCCAGCAGCTTGAAGGGGATGAACACTGAAGCTTTCTTT
TRBJ1-3,-,TRBD1,TRBV4-1,CASSHTGTGPSGNTIYF,TGCGCCAGCAGCCACACCGGGACAGGGCCCTCTGGAAACACCATATATTTT
TRBJ2-1,-,-,TRBV19,CASTLGTEQFF,TGTGCCAGTACCCTTGGGACAGAGCAGTTCTTC
TRBJ2-4,once,TRBD1,TRBV5-4,CASSDAKGQGNIQYF,TGTGCCAGCAGTGACGCGAAGGGACAGGGCAACATTCAGTACTTC
TRBJ1-5,-,-,TRBV7-8,CASSLDSAAGPQHF,TGTGCCAGCAGCTTAGATTCAGCCGCCGGGCCCCAGCATTTT
TRBJ1-1,-,-,TRBV9,CASSVVEGAGTEAFF,TGTGCCAGCAGCGTAGTTGAGGGCGCCGGCACTGAAGCTTTCTTT
TRBJ2-7,once,-,TRBV2,CASSEAARLLSYEQYF,TGTGCCAGCAGTGAAGCCGCCCGACTACTCTCCTACGAGCAGTACTTC
TRBJ2-5,-,-,TRBV19,CASSIERLQETQYF,TGTGCCAGTAGTATAGAACGGTTACAAGAGACCCAGTACTTC
TRBJ2-7,-,-,TRBV15,CATSRDPLYEQYF,TGTGCCACCAGCAGAGACCCCCTATACGAGCAGTACTTC
TRBJ2-3,once,-,TRBV5-4,CASSLRQAGNTQYF,TGTGCCAGCAGCTTGCGGCAGGCGGGGAATACGCAGTATTTT
TRBJ2-6,-,-,TRBV2,CASSWESGANVLTF,TGTGCCAGCAGTTGGGAGTCTGGGGCCAACGTCCTGACTTTC
TRBJ2-7,-,TRBD2,TRBV15,CATSRGSGGSYEQYF,TGTGCCACCAGCAGAGGTAGCGGGGGGTCCTACGAGCAGTACTTC
TRBJ1-2,-,-,TRBV5-1,CASREDTTNYGYTF,TGCGCCAGCAGGGAGGACACTACTAACTATGGCTACACCTTC
TRBJ2-3,-,-,TRBV5-1,CASSLGSVLTDTQYF,TGCGCCAGCAGCCTAGGGTCTGTCCTTACAGATACGCAGTATTTT
TRBJ1-2,once,-,TRBV14,CASSQVDDSGYTF,TGTGCCAGCAGCCAAGTAGACGATAGTGGCTACACCTTC
TRBJ2-7,-,-,TRBV11-3,CASSLRGGPSYEQYF,TGTGCCAGCAGCCTCCGCGGTGGGCCATCATACGAGCAGTACTTC
TRBJ2-7,-,TRBD2,TRBV7-8,CASSLLTGGFFSDYEQYF,TGTGCCAGCAGCTTACTGACGGGAGGTTTCTTCTCGGATTACGAGCAGTACTTC
TRBJ2-1,-,TRBD1,TRBV10-3,CAIRGTAPRAEQFF,TGTGCCATCAGGGGGACAGCTCCTAGGGCGGAGCAGTTCTTC
TRBJ1-6,-,-,TRBV7-9,CASSWAGGADSPLHF,TGTGCCAGCAGCTGGGCCGGAGGGGCGGATTCACCCCTCCACTTT
TRBJ1-4,-,TRBD1,TRBV6-6,CASSTPTGGEKLFF,TGTGCCAGCAGTACCCCGACAGGGGGTGAAAAACTGTTTTTT
TRBJ2-1,-,-,TRBV21-1,CASSKGASVHNEQFF,TGTGCCAGCAGCAAAGGGGCTAGCGTGCACAATGAGCAGTTCTTC
TRBJ1-4,-,-,TRBV15,CATSGQFVEKLFF,TGTGCCACCAGTGGGCAGTTCGTGGAAAAACTGTTTTTT
TRBJ2-5,-,-,TRBV3-1/TRBV3-2,CASSQALLGRETQYF,TGTGCCAGCAGCCAAGCCTTACTAGGCAGGGAGACCCAGTACTTC
TRBJ1-4,-,-,TRBV30,CAWSAGQPGEKLFF,TGTGCCTGGAGTGCGGGACAACCGGGTGAAAAACTGTTTTTT
TRBJ1-1,-,-,TRBV27,CASSGGGPEAFF,TGTGCCAGCAGTGGGGGGGGCCCTGAAGCTTTCTTT
TRBJ1-6,-,-,TRBV27,CASSLFAGDNSPLHF,TGTGCCAGCAGTTTATTTGCAGGGGATAATTCACCCCTCCACTTT
TRBJ1-1,-,-,TRBV6-5,CATLWGNTEAFF,TGTGCCACCTTATGGGGGAACACTGAAGCTTTCTTT
TRBJ2-7,-,-,TRBV29-1,CSVEERGYEQYF,TGCAGCGTCGAGGAGAGGGGCTACGAGCAGTACTTC
TRBJ2-3,-,-,TRBV18,CASVIDTQYF,TGTGCCAGCGTAATAGATACGCAGTATTTT
TRBJ2-2,-,-,TRBV6-5,CASSLGVTGELFF,TGTGCCAGCAGCCTAGGGGTGACCGGGGAGCTGTTTTTT
TRBJ1-2,-,TRBD1,TRBV29-1,CSVNLGQATNYGYTF,TGCAGCGTCAACCTGGGACAGGCTACGAACTATGGCTACACCTTC
TRBJ1-4,-,-,TRBV16,CASSHPDRNEKLFF,TGTGCCAGCAGCCACCCAGACAGGAATGAAAAACTGTTTTTT
TRBJ2-4,once,TRBD1,TRBV4-2,CASSPTGGENIQYF,TGTGCCAGCAGCCCGACAGGGGGCGAAAACATTCAGTACTTC
TRBJ1-3,once,TRBD1,TRBV11-3,CASSSEGTEGPIYF,TGTGCCAGCAGCTCCGAAGGGACAGAGGGCCCCATATATTTT
TRBJ2-1,-,-,TRBV7-9,CASSLMAAPGGNEQFF,TGTGCCAGCAGCTTAATGGCAGCGCCCGGGGGCAATGAGCAGTTCTTC
TRBJ1-2,-,-,TRBV2,CASTENYAYGYTF,TGTGCCAGCACTGAGAACTATGCCTATGGCTACACCTTC
TRBJ2-5,-,-,TRBV7-8,CASSLVTGTQETQYF,TGTGCCAGCAGCTTGGTGACAGGCACCCAAGAGACCCAGTACTTC
TRBJ1-1,-,TRBD1,TRBV13,CASSLGGQGANTEAFF,TGTGCCAGCAGCTTGGGCGGGCAGGGGGCGAACACTGAAGCTTTCTTT
TRBJ1-5,few,-,TRBV6-5,CASSYSGEEQPQHF,TGTGCCAGCAGCTATTCAGGGGAGGAGCAGCCCCAGCATTTT
TRBJ1-2,-,TRBD1,TRBV7-2,CASSPMGTAYGYTF,TGTGCCAGCAGCCCTATGGGGACAGCCTATGGCTACACCTTC
TRBJ1-2,-,-,TRBV5-6,CASSPGDYGYTF,TGTGCCAGCAGCCCGGGGGACTATGGCTACACCTTC
TRBJ2-1,-,-,TRBV7-9,CASSLAVAYEQFF,TGTGCCAGCAGCTTAGCGGTGGCGTATGAGCAGTTCTTC
TRBJ2-3,-,TRBD2,TRBV2,CASSDGAGGGTDTQYF,TGTGCCAGCAGTGACGGGGCGGGAGGTGGCACAGATACGCAGTATTTT
TRBJ1-2,-,-,TRBV27,CASSPSAARGYTF,TGTGCCAGCAGCCCTTCTGCGGCCCGCGGCTACACCTTC
TRBJ2-4,-,TRBD1,TRBV19,CATTGQANIQYF,TGTGCCACCACCGGACAGGCGAACATTCAGTACTTC
TRBJ1-6,-,-,TRBV27,CASSFRGSSSPLHF,TGTGCCAGCAGTTTTAGGGGATCCAGTTCACCCCTCCACTTT
TRBJ2-2,-,TRBD2,TRBV2,CASSGLAGPVRELFF,TGTGCCAGCAGTGGACTAGCGGGCCCGGTCCGGGAGCTGTTTTTT
TRBJ2-7,-,TRBD2,TRBV6-5,CASRRTSRGEQYF,TGTGCCAGCAGGCGGACTAGTAGGGGCGAGCAGTACTTC
TRBJ2-4,-,TRBD1,TRBV5-1,CASSLVTGDDKNIQYF,TGCGCCAGCAGCTTGGTAACAGGGGATGACAAAAACATTCAGTACTTC
TRBJ1-5,-,-,TRBV4-1,CASSQEGSDSNQPQHF,TGCGCCAGCAGCCAAGAGGGTTCAGATAGCAATCAGCCCCAGCATTTT